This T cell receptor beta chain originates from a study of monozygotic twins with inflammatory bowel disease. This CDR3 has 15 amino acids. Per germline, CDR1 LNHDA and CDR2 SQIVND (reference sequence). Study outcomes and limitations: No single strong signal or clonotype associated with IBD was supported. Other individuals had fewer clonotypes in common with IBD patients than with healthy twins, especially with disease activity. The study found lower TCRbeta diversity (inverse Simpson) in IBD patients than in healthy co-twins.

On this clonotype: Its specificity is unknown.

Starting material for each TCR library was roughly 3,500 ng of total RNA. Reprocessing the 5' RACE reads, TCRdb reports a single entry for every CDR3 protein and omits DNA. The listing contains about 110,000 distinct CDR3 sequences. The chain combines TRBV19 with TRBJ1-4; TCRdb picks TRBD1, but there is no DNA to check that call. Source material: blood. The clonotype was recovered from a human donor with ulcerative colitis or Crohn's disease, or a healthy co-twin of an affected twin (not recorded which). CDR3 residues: CASSIWDSPGEKLFF.